What follows describes a single TCR beta chain. Between the trimmed V and J ends, which lost 5 bases and 0 bases, there was a span of 17 bases. The germline CDR1 and CDR2 sequences are SEHNR and FQNEAQ (reference sequence). The CDR3 is 17 amino acids. The sample belongs to a study of blood T cell repertoires in COVID-19. Background on the study: The origin of the acute and convalescent COVID-19 samples was the United States, Italy and Spain. From T cells, B-cell-depleted T cells, or PBMCs came the material, which was cDNA or gDNA.

Some clones are missing from TCRdb's copy, which holds only in-frame ones; the method was immunoSEQ multiplex PCR. The profile shows roughly 150,000 clones, 80% of them singletons. This rearrangement joins TRBV7-9 to TRBJ2-1, with D possibly matching TRBD1 (6 bases). The specimen was peripheral blood. The source of this sequence is a man aged 55 to 70 with acute or convalescent COVID-19. The CDR3 sequence is CASSAYTGLDSYNEQFF. As DNA, the CDR3 is TGTGCCAGCAGCGCCTACACAGGGTTGGACTCCTACAATGAGCAGTTCTTC.